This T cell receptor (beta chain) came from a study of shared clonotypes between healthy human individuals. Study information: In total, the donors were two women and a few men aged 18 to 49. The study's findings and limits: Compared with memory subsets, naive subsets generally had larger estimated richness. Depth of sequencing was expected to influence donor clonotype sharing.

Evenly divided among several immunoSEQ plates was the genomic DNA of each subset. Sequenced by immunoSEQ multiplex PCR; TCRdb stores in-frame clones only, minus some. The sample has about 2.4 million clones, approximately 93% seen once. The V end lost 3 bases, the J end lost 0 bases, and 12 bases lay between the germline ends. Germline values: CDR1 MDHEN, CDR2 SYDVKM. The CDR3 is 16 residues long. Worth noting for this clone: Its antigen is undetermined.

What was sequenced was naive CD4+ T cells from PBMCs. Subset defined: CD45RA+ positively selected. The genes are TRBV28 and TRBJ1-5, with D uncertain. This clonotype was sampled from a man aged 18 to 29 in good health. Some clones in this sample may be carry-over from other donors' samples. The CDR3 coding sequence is TGTGCCAGCAGTTTTTCACAAGACTATAGCAATCAGCCCCAGCATTTT. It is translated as CASSFSQDYSNQPQHF.